These T cell receptor beta chains were read from a single sample in a study of T cell changes during pregnancy in multiple sclerosis. The repertoire was sequenced with immunoSEQ multiplex PCR; TCRdb's copy has only in-frame clones and lacks some. The sample includes about 42,000 clones, around four fifths of them seen just once. The material sequenced was CD4+ T cells from peripheral blood mononuclear cells, taken before pregnancy. The receptors originated from a female donor with multiple sclerosis, enrolled in a pregnancy study. The CDR3 runs from the conserved cysteine through the conserved F or W. D genes are given only for firm matches.

v_call: TRBV7-6; cdr3_length: 13; j_call: TRBJ2-7; d_call: NA; cdr3_aa: CASSSGVRGEQYF; cdr3_nt: TGTGCCAGCAGCTCCGGGGTTCGAGGGGAGCAGTACTTC
v_call: TRBV4-2; cdr3_length: 15; j_call: TRBJ2-7; d_call: TRBD2; cdr3_aa: CASSLELAGGYEQYF; cdr3_nt: TGTGCCAGCAGCCTCGAACTAGCGGGGGGCTACGAGCAGTACTTC
v_call: TRBV4-2; cdr3_length: 16; j_call: TRBJ1-1; d_call: NA; cdr3_aa: CASSQVEGLLNTEAFF; cdr3_nt: TGTGCCAGCAGCCAAGTTGAAGGACTTCTGAACACTGAAGCTTTCTTT
v_call: TRBV25-1; cdr3_length: 15; j_call: TRBJ1-1; d_call: TRBD1; cdr3_aa: CASSVPGTANTEAFF; cdr3_nt: TGTGCCAGCAGTGTTCCCGGGACAGCGAACACTGAAGCTTTCTTT
v_call: TRBV9; cdr3_length: 16; j_call: TRBJ2-1; d_call: TRBD1; cdr3_aa: CASSVPLGTGPGEQFF; cdr3_nt: TGTGCCAGCAGCGTGCCCTTGGGGACAGGGCCGGGCGAGCAGTTCTTC
v_call: TRBV6-5; cdr3_length: 15; j_call: TRBJ1-2; d_call: NA; cdr3_aa: CASSYSGPPEDGYTF; cdr3_nt: TGTGCCAGCAGTTACTCAGGCCCGCCAGAGGATGGCTACACCTTC
v_call: TRBV7-6; cdr3_length: 13; j_call: TRBJ1-5; d_call: NA; cdr3_aa: CASSLSGDQPQHF; cdr3_nt: TGTGCCAGCAGCTTATCGGGAGATCAGCCCCAGCATTTT
v_call: TRBV7-2; cdr3_length: 13; j_call: TRBJ2-7; d_call: TRBD2; cdr3_aa: CASMIGGGYEQYF; cdr3_nt: TGTGCCAGCATGATCGGCGGGGGCTACGAGCAGTACTTC
v_call: TRBV7-9; cdr3_length: 15; j_call: TRBJ2-7; d_call: NA; cdr3_aa: CASSAAQGAQIEQYF; cdr3_nt: TGTGCCAGCAGCGCGGCACAGGGAGCCCAGATCGAGCAGTACTTC
v_call: TRBV7-8; cdr3_length: 16; j_call: TRBJ1-5; d_call: TRBD1; cdr3_aa: CASSLVRMQGVQPQHF; cdr3_nt: TGTGCCAGCAGCTTAGTAAGGATGCAGGGGGTTCAGCCCCAGCATTTT
v_call: TRBV7-8; cdr3_length: 14; j_call: TRBJ1-1; d_call: TRBD1; cdr3_aa: CASSDDRANTEAFF; cdr3_nt: TGTGCCAGCAGCGACGACAGGGCCAACACTGAAGCTTTCTTT
v_call: TRBV15; cdr3_length: 16; j_call: TRBJ2-1; d_call: NA; cdr3_aa: CATSRDGVDSYNEQFF; cdr3_nt: TGTGCCACCAGCAGAGATGGAGTGGACTCCTACAATGAGCAGTTCTTC
v_call: TRBV7-2; cdr3_length: 18; j_call: TRBJ1-5; d_call: NA; cdr3_aa: CASSSRIMDSYSNQPQHF; cdr3_nt: TGTGCCAGCAGCTCTAGAATTATGGACAGTTATAGCAATCAGCCCCAGCATTTT
v_call: TRBV4-1; cdr3_length: 19; j_call: TRBJ2-2; d_call: TRBD2; cdr3_aa: CASSQSRYQAGGLWGELFF; cdr3_nt: TGCGCCAGCAGCCAATCCCGGTACCAAGCGGGAGGGCTTTGGGGGGAGCTGTTTTTT
v_call: TRBV29-1; cdr3_length: 11; j_call: TRBJ1-4; d_call: TRBD1; cdr3_aa: CSARGYEKLFF; cdr3_nt: TGCAGCGCCAGGGGGTATGAAAAACTGTTTTTT